This TCR beta chain comes out of a study of T cell responses to AZD1222 COVID-19 vaccine. This clone was seen a single time. Only in-frame clones appear in the TCRdb table, and some are missing; sequencing was by immunoSEQ multiplex PCR. The data contain about 140,000 clones, more than 80% of them seen just once; the ten biggest clones take up 7.5% to 8%. V lost 5 bases and J lost 3, with 13 bases in between. The CDR3 extends over 14 amino acids. CDR1 and CDR2 from the germline V gene are MDHEN and SYDVKM. This sample comprised peripheral blood, obtained 28 days after the second dose of the MenACWY control vaccine. The TCR was taken from an adult who received the MenACWY meningococcal vaccine as a control. The V call is TRBV28, the J call TRBJ1-2; D may be TRBD1 (5 bases). CDR3 coding DNA: TGTGCCAGCAGTGTGTTCGGGGGAGACTATGGCTACACCTTC. Amino acids: CASSVFGGDYGYTF.